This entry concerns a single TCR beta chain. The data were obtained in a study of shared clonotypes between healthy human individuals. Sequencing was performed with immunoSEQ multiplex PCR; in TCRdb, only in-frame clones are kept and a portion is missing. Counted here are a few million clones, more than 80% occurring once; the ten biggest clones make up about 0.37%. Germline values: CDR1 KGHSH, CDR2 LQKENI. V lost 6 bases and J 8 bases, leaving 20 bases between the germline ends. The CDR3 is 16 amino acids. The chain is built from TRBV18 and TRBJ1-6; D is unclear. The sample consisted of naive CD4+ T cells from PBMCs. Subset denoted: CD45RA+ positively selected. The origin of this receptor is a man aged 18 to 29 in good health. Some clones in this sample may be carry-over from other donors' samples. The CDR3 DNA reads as TGTGCCAGCTCCACCGCGGGCCAGCCAGTGGATTCACCCCTCCACTTT. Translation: CASSTAGQPVDSPLHF.